The 9 T cell receptor beta chains in this list originate from one sample, sequenced in a study of blood T cell repertoires in COVID-19 (TCRdb year 2020). The method was the immunoSEQ multiplex PCR assay. TCRdb retrieved this table from immuneACCESS and kept in-frame rearrangements only. Not all clones are present; in checked studies, unresolved V genes account for under half, and no reason is known for the remainder. The sample yields approximately 150,000 clones; over 80% were counted once. The ten largest make up around 6.2% of the sample. Sequencing used PBMCs or T cells enriched from blood (not recorded which). Source of these receptors: a middle-aged woman who had recovered from COVID-19.

The chain employs TRBV13 and TRBJ2-7; 8 bases agree with TRBD2. V was pared by 2 bases and J by 4 bases, with 7 bases of the junction left unmatched. CDR3 length equals 15 residues. The germline gives CDR1 PRHDT, CDR2 FYEKMQ (reference sequence). CDR3 sequence reads: CASSLSPSGSYEQYF. The CDR3 bases are TGTGCCAGCAGCTTAAGCCCTAGCGGGTCTTACGAGCAGTACTTC.

CDR3 loop: CASSPRTGWREEQFF. CDR3 DNA: TGTGCCAGCAGCCCAAGGACAGGGTGGCGTGAAGAGCAGTTCTTC. The rearrangement links TRBV7-3 to TRBJ2-1, with 8 positions matching TRBD1. Unmatched junction bases numbered 13, after V lost 5 bases and J lost 10 bases. The germline V gene has CDR1 SGHTA and CDR2 FQGTGA. The CDR3 loop spans 15 amino acids.

The CDR3 DNA reads as TGTGCCAGTAGTTCCCCCCCGACAGGGAACTACGAGCAGTACTTC. Its protein is CASSSPPTGNYEQYF. This rearrangement joins TRBV19 to TRBJ2-7; 7 nucleotides agree with TRBD1. This CDR3 is 15 amino acids long. CDR1 LNHDA and CDR2 SQIVND come from the germline V gene (reference sequence). J lost 3 bases, V lost 5 bases, and 10 bases had no gene match. Based on the CDR3 plus reference TRBV19 and TRBJ2-7, the full variable domain is DGGITQSPKYLFRKEGQNVTLSCEQNLNHDAMYWYRQDPGQGLRLIYYSQIVNDFQKGDIAEGYSVSREKKESFPLTVTSAQKNPTAFYLCASSSPPTGNYEQYFGPGTRLTVT.

This chain uses TRBV4-1 with TRBJ2-1, with TRBD2 matching over 7 bases. Losses at the gene ends were 5 bases for V and 6 bases for J; bases not matched to a gene: 4. This CDR3 has 13 residues. Germline lookup yields CDR1 MGHRA and CDR2 YSYEKL. The CDR3 DNA follows: TGCGCCAGCAGCGGGAGGGCGGGCAATGAGCAGTTCTTC. This codes for CASSGRAGNEQFF.

The rearrangement uses TRBV4-1 and TRBJ1-1; 7 bases agree with TRBD1. J gave up 6 bases and V 0 bases, and 4 bases lay outside the gene matches. The length of the CDR3 is 14 residues. Germline V gene lookup returns CDR1 MGHRA and CDR2 YSYEKL. The CDR3 DNA reads TGCGCCAGCAGCCAAGAGACAGGGAAGGCTGAAGCTTTCTTT. It specifies CASSQETGKAEAFF.

This rearrangement joins TRBV9 to TRBJ2-3, with 9 nucleotides matching TRBD2. This CDR3 has 15 residues. Germline V gene data show CDR1 as SGDLS and CDR2 as YYNGEE. J gave up 0 bases and V 4 bases, and 3 bases lay outside the gene matches. Here the CDR3 reads CASSTLAGSTDTQYF. For the CDR3, the DNA is TGTGCCAGCAGCACTCTAGCGGGGAGCACAGATACGCAGTATTTT.

This rearrangement joins TRBV12-3 or TRBV12-4 to TRBJ1-1; D might be TRBD1 (6 bases). With 6 bases removed from V and 10 bases from J, the gap between germline ends came to 12 bases. This CDR3 is built from 11 residues. The chain's CDR3 is CASSSVGAAFF. The CDR3 DNA reads as TGTGCCAGCAGCTCCGTGGGGGCAGCTTTCTTT.

In this sample, this clone turned up once. The chain combines TRBV9 with TRBJ2-7; maybe TRBD1 (5 bases). In germline, CDR1 is SGDLS, CDR2 YYNGEE. The V gene lost 4 bases and the J gene lost 3 bases, with 8 bases spanning the gap. This CDR3 contains 12 residues. CDR3 DNA sequence: TGTGCCAGCAGCAGGGGTGGCTACGAGCAGTACTTC. It specifies CASSRGGYEQYF.

In DNA form, the CDR3 reads TGTGCCAGCAGTGTGGGACAGGGGGTAAATCAGCCCCAGCATTTT. It codes for CASSVGQGVNQPQHF. This rearrangement joins TRBV2 to TRBJ1-5; 11 bases map to TRBD1. V lost 4 bases to trimming and J lost 4 bases; unmatched junction nucleotides: 3. The CDR3 loop spans 15 amino acids. Looked up from germline, CDR1 is SNHLY and CDR2 is FYNNEI.